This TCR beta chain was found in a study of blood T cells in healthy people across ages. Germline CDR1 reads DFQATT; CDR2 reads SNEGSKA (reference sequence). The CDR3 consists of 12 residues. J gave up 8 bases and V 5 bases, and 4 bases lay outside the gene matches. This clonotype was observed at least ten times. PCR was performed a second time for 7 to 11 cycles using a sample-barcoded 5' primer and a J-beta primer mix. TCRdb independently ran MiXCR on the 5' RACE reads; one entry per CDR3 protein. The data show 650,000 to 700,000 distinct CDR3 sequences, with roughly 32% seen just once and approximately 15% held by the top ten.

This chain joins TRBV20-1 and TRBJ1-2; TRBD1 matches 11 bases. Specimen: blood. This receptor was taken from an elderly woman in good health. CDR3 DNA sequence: TGCAGTGCTGAGGACAGGGGGCGAGGCTACACCTTC. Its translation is CSAEDRGRGYTF.